A selection of T cell receptor beta chains follows, all from one sample in a study of T-cell memory formation after mild COVID-19. TCRdb passed the 5' RACE reads through MiXCR, listing each CDR3 protein once. Of about 280,000 distinct CDR3 sequences in the sample, 7% to 10% were seen once. Sequenced material: PBMCs or a T cell subset sorted from them (not recorded which). These receptors were taken from a man aged 18 to 30 who had mild COVID-19 (a few samples of this study predate the infection). Cell type and time point are not known. CDR3s include the opening cysteine and the closing phenylalanine or tryptophan. D genes are given only for firm matches. Only some rows state a clone size, as once, few, many or a class for expanded clones.

>12|TRBV6-2/TRBV6-3|.|few|TRBJ2-5
TGTGCCAGCTCCGCTACGCATGAGACCCAGTACTTC
CASSATHETQYF
>13|TRBV6-5|.|few|TRBJ2-3
TGTGCCAGCAGGTCCCTAAAGGGAGATACGCAGTATTTT
CASRSLKGDTQYF
>17|TRBV15|TRBD1|few|TRBJ2-6
TGTGCCACCAGCAGACGGGACAGCGGTTCTGGGGCCAACGTCCTGACTTTC
CATSRRDSGSGANVLTF
>14|TRBV5-6|TRBD1|.|TRBJ1-1
TGTGCCAGCAGCTTCGGAGGGGGCGCGACTGAAGCTTTCTTT
CASSFGGGATEAFF
>12|TRBV20-1|.|few|TRBJ2-1
TGCAGTGCTGCCGACCAAAACAATGAGCAGTTCTTC
CSAADQNNEQFF
>14|TRBV6-5|.|many|TRBJ2-3
TGTGCCAGCAGTTACGGGGGGAGCACAGATACGCAGTATTTT
CASSYGGSTDTQYF
>17|TRBV5-1|.|many|TRBJ2-3
TGCGCCAGCAGCTCGAGTTTGCTAGTGATAAGCACAGATACGCAGTATTTT
CASSSSLLVISTDTQYF
>13|TRBV7-9|.|few|TRBJ1-5
TGTGCCAGCAGCGCAGACATCAATCAGCCCCAGCATTTT
CASSADINQPQHF
>12|TRBV2|.|few|TRBJ2-1
TGTGCCAGCAGTGAAGAGGGATGGGAGCAGTTCTTC
CASSEEGWEQFF
>13|TRBV28|TRBD1|many|TRBJ1-2
TGTGCCAGCAGCCCTGACAGGGCTCATGGCTACACCTTC
CASSPDRAHGYTF
>15|TRBV20-1|TRBD2|many|TRBJ2-5
TGCAGTGCCCCTAGCGGGGGGACGTACCAAGAGACCCAGTACTTC
CSAPSGGTYQETQYF
>15|TRBV11-3|.|few|TRBJ2-5
TGTGCCAGCAGCACCCGACAAGACCGGGAAGAGACCCAGTACTTC
CASSTRQDREETQYF
>13|TRBV6-1|.|many|TRBJ2-5
TGTGCCAGCAGTAAGGGTGGGCAAGAGACCCAGTACTTC
CASSKGGQETQYF
>16|TRBV4-3|.|few|TRBJ2-5
TGCGCCAGCAGCCAAGACGTTTGGGTGGGTCAAGAGACCCAGTACTTC
CASSQDVWVGQETQYF
>11|TRBV29-1|.|.|TRBJ2-4
TGCAGCGTTTCTGCCTCGGACATTCAGTACTTC
CSVSASDIQYF
>16|TRBV2|.|many|TRBJ1-2
TGTGCCAGCAGTGATATCGGCCTACGGGCTAACTATGGCTACACCTTC
CASSDIGLRANYGYTF
>15|TRBV11-2|TRBD2|.|TRBJ2-1
TGTGCCAGCAGCACCGGGACTAGCGGGTCTAATGAGCAGTTCTTC
CASSTGTSGSNEQFF
>15|TRBV12-3/TRBV12-4|TRBD1|few|TRBJ1-4
TGTGCCAGCAACGATCTCAAGGGGGCGGGTGAAAAACTGTTTTTT
CASNDLKGAGEKLFF
>14|TRBV7-2|.|.|TRBJ1-2
TGTGCCAGCAGCTTCAGGGCGATTGACTATGGCTACACCTTC
CASSFRAIDYGYTF
>15|TRBV12-3/TRBV12-4|TRBD1|few|TRBJ1-4
TGTGCCAGCAGTCCACGACAGGGTTTAGTTGAAAAACTGTTTTTT
CASSPRQGLVEKLFF
>13|TRBV5-1|.|.|TRBJ1-1
TGCGCCAGCAGCTCAGCGGGAATCACTGAAGCTTTCTTT
CASSSAGITEAFF
>16|TRBV3-1|TRBD1|.|TRBJ2-7
TGTGCCAGCAGCCACAGGACAGGGGAACCCTTTGGGGAGCAGTACTTC
CASSHRTGEPFGEQYF
>13|TRBV12-3/TRBV12-4|.|many|TRBJ1-3
TGTGCCAGCAGTCCTCAGACCGGAAACACCATATATTTT
CASSPQTGNTIYF
>16|TRBV9|TRBD2|.|TRBJ2-1
TGTGCCAGCAGCGCAGGGACTAGCGGGGGGCTCAATGAGCAGTTCTTC
CASSAGTSGGLNEQFF
>13|TRBV20-1|.|.|TRBJ2-1
TGCAGTGCTAGCGTAAGCTCCTACAATGAGCAGTTCTTC
CSASVSSYNEQFF
>15|TRBV7-2|TRBD2|.|TRBJ2-7
TGTGCCAGCAGCTTACTCCTAGCGGGGGGGATTGAGCAGTACTTC
CASSLLLAGGIEQYF
>13|TRBV5-4|.|few|TRBJ1-4
TGTGCCAGCAGCTTGGAGACAAATGAAAAACTGTTTTTT
CASSLETNEKLFF
>14|TRBV12-3/TRBV12-4|.|few|TRBJ2-3
TGTGCCAGCAGTAGGGACGGCGGCACAGATACGCAGTATTTT
CASSRDGGTDTQYF
>14|TRBV6-5|.|.|TRBJ1-2
TGTGCCAGCAGTTACAACGGCAAAAACTATGGCTACACCTTC
CASSYNGKNYGYTF
>14|TRBV10-3|.|many|TRBJ1-6
TGTGCCATCAGCCAGGGTAACTACAATTCACCCCTCCACTTT
CAISQGNYNSPLHF
>13|TRBV6-1|.|.|TRBJ2-7
TGTGCCAGCAGTGTGGGATTGGGGTACGAGCAGTACTTC
CASSVGLGYEQYF
>18|TRBV7-2|TRBD2|.|TRBJ2-2
TGTGCCAGCAGCCCCAGGCCGACTAGCGGGGCTTGGGGCGGGGAGCTGTTTTTT
CASSPRPTSGAWGGELFF
>13|TRBV2|.|.|TRBJ2-5
TGTGCCAGCATGACCACCCTACGAGAGACCCAGTACTTC
CASMTTLRETQYF
>18|TRBV5-1|TRBD1|few|TRBJ2-3
TGCGCCAGCAGTTTTAGGCCCTCGGGACAGGGGGCAAAGGATACGCAGTATTTT
CASSFRPSGQGAKDTQYF
>17|TRBV6-5|.|few|TRBJ1-5
TGTGCCAGCAGTTACTCGAACGTCAGGGGATTCAATCAGCCCCAGCATTTT
CASSYSNVRGFNQPQHF
>13|TRBV7-3|.|.|TRBJ2-5
TGTGCCAGCAGCTCCAGGTTGCAAGAGACCCAGTACTTC
CASSSRLQETQYF
>15|TRBV7-9|TRBD2|.|TRBJ2-7
TGTGCCAGCAGCTTTAGCGGGGGGGGATCCTACGAGCAGTACTTC
CASSFSGGGSYEQYF
>15|TRBV6-5|.|.|TRBJ1-1
TGTGCCAGCAGTTACTTCGTGAACAGCGGCACTGAAGCTTTCTTT
CASSYFVNSGTEAFF
>14|TRBV7-2|.|few|TRBJ2-2
TGTGCCAGCAGGGCCCTGAGCGCCACCGGGGAGCTGTTTTTT
CASRALSATGELFF
>13|TRBV7-3|.|.|TRBJ2-3
TGTGCCAGCAGTCCCTACAGGGAGGATACGCAGTATTTT
CASSPYREDTQYF
>16|TRBV9|TRBD2|.|TRBJ2-5
TGTGCCAGCAGCGCCTCTAGCGGGGGAATTCAAGAGACCCAGTACTTC
CASSASSGGIQETQYF
>15|TRBV5-1|.|.|TRBJ2-3
TGCGCCAGCAGCTTGGGTGCCAGAAGCACAGATACGCAGTATTTT
CASSLGARSTDTQYF
>14|TRBV7-9|.|many|TRBJ2-7
TGTGCCAGCAGCTTGGAAGAAACAAGCTACGAGCAGTACTTC
CASSLEETSYEQYF
>15|TRBV7-2|.|few|TRBJ2-5
TGTGCCAGCAGCCCTAAGGGACTCCCAAAAGAGACCCAGTACTTC
CASSPKGLPKETQYF
>20|TRBV4-1|TRBD1|.|TRBJ1-1
TGCGCCAGCAGCCAAGACGCCCTCGGGGACAGGCTACCTAAAAACACTGAAGCTTTCTTT
CASSQDALGDRLPKNTEAFF
>15|TRBV5-1|.|many|TRBJ2-1
TGCGCCAGCAGCTTGGGGGGGGCTTATTACAATGAGCAGTTCTTC
CASSLGGAYYNEQFF
>12|TRBV5-1|.|few|TRBJ1-2
TGCGCCAGCAGCTCACGGGTCTATGGCTACACCTTC
CASSSRVYGYTF
>14|TRBV5-6|.|.|TRBJ2-1
TGTGCCAGCAGCTTGTACCAGGTAGGGAATGAGCAGTTCTTC
CASSLYQVGNEQFF
>15|TRBV6-2/TRBV6-3|TRBD2|.|TRBJ2-3
TGTGCCAGCACCTCGACTAGCGGGGTTCCAGATACGCAGTATTTT
CASTSTSGVPDTQYF